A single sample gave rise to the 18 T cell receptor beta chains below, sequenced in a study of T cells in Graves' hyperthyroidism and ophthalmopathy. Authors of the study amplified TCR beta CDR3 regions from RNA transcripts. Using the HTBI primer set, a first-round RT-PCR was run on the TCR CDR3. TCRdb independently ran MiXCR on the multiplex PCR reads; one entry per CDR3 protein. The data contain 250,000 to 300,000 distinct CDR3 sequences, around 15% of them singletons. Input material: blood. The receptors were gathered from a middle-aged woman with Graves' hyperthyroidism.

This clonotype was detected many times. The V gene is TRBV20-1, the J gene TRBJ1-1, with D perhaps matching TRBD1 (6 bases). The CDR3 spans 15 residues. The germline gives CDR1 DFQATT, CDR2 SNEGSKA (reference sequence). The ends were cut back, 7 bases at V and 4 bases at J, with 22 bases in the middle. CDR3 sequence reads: CSGPWVQGCGTEAFF. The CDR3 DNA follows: TGCAGTGGTCCCTGGGTTCAGGGGTGCGGCACTGAAGCTTTCTTT.

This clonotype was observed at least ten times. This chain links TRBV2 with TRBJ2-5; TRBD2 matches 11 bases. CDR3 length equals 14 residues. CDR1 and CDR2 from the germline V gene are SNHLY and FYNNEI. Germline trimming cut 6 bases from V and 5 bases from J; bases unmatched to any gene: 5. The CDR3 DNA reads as TGTGCCAGCAGGACTAGCGGGAATCGGGAGACCCAGTACTTC. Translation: CASRTSGNRETQYF. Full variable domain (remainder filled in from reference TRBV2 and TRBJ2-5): EPEVTQTPSHQVTQMGQEVILRCVPISNHLYFYWYRQILGQKVEFLVSFYNNEISEKSEIFDDQFSVERPDGSNFTLKIRSTKLEDSAMYFCASRTSGNRETQYFGPGTRLLVL.

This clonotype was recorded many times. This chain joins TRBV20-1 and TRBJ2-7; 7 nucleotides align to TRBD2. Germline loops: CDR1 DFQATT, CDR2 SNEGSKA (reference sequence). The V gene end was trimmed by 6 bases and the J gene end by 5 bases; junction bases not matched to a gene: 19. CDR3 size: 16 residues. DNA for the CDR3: TGCAGTGCCCCCCTCGCAAGGGGCGGGAGACATCACGAGCAGTACTTC. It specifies CSAPLARGGRHHEQYF.

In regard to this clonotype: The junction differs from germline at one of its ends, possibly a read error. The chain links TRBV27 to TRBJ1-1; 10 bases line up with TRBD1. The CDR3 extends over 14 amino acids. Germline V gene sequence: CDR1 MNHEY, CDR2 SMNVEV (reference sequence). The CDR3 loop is CAGSPDRGSTEAFF. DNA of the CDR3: TGTGCCGGCAGCCCGGACAGGGGGAGCACTGAAGCTTTCTTT.

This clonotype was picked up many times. In DNA form, the CDR3 reads TGCAGTGCAGACGACAGGGGGGCTTATGGCTACACCTTC. This gives the protein CSADDRGAYGYTF. V and J are TRBV20-1 and TRBJ1-2, with TRBD1 identical over 9 bases. The V and J ends lost 6 bases and 5 bases, in that order; junction bases with no gene match: 7. The germline CDR1 and CDR2 sequences are DFQATT and SNEGSKA (reference sequence). This CDR3 region has 13 residues.

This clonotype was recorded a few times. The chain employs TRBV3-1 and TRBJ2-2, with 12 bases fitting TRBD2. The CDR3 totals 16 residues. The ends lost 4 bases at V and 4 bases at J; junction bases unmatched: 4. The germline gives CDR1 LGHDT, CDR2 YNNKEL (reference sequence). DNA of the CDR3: TGTGCCAGCAGCCTAGGACTAGCGGGAACCACCGGGGAGCTGTTTTTT. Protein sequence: CASSLGLAGTTGELFF.

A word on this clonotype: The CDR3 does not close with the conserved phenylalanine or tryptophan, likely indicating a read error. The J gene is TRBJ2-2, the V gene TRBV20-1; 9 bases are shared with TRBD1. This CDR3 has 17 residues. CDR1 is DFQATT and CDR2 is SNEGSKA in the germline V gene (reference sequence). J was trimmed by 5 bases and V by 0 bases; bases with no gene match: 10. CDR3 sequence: CSARDHRGQGDTGELFC. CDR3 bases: TGCAGTGCTAGAGATCATAGGGGACAGGGTGATACCGGGGAGCTGTTTTGT.

The CDR3 is CASKMTGTYNEQFF. CDR3 sequence (DNA): TGTGCCAGCAAAATGACAGGCACCTACAATGAGCAGTTCTTC. This chain connects TRBV12-3 or TRBV12-4 to TRBJ2-1; D is possibly TRBD1 (6 bases). The CDR3 contains 14 residues. V was shortened by 7 bases and J by 2 bases, with 12 bases between the two germline ends.

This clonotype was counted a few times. DNA of the CDR3: TGTGCCAGCAGCTTAGTGAAGGGGAAGGGCCGCACCGGGGAGCTGTTTTTT. Protein sequence: CASSLVKGKGRTGELFF. The V call is TRBV11-2, the J call TRBJ2-2, with D possibly TRBD1 on 5 matching bases. The V end lost 1 base, the J end lost 4 bases, and 16 bases lay between the germline ends. Germline loops: CDR1 SGHAT, CDR2 FQNNGV. This CDR3 spans 17 amino acids.

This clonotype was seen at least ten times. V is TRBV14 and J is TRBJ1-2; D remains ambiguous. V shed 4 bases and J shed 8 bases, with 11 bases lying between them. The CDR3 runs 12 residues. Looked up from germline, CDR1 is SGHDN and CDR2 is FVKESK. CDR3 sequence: CASSPSRRGYTF. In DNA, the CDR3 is TGTGCCAGCAGCCCGAGCAGGCGGGGCTACACCTTC.

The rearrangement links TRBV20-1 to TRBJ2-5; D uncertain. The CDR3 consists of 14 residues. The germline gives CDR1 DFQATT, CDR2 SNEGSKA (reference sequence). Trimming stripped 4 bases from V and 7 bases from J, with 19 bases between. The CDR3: CSAMLSDPPWTQYF. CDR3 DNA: TGCAGTGCTATGCTCAGCGACCCCCCGTGGACCCAGTACTTC.

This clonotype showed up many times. The CDR3 bases are TGCGCCAGCAGCTTGGGGGACAGGCCCAACACCGGGGAGCTGTTTTTT. The encoded protein is CASSLGDRPNTGELFF. This chain uses TRBV5-1 with TRBJ2-2, with 8 positions matching TRBD1. CDR3 length: 16 residues. Trimming at V came to 0 bases and at J to 2 bases, leaving 3 bases not matched to a gene. Germline V gene sequence: CDR1 SGHRS, CDR2 YFSETQ.

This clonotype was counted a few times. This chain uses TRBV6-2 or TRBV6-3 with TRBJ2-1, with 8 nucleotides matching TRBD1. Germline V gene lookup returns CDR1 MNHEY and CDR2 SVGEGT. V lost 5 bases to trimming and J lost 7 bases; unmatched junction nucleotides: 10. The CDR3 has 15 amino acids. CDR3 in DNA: TGTGCCAGCAGTGACTGGAACCGGGACAGGAATGAGCAGTTCTTC. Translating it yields CASSDWNRDRNEQFF.

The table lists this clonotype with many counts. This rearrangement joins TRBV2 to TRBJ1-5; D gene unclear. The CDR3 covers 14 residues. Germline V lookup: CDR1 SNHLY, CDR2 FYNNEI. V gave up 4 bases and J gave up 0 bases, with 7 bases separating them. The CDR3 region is CASSATHSNQPQHF. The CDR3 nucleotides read TGTGCCAGCAGTGCGACTCATAGCAATCAGCCCCAGCATTTT.

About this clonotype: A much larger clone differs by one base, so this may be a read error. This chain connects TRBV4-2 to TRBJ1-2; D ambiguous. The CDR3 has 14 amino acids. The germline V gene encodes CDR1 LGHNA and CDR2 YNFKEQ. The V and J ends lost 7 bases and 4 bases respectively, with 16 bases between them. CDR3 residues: CASTSRAGTYGYTF. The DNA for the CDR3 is TGTGCCAGCACGTCTCGGGCGGGCACCTATGGCTACACCTTC.

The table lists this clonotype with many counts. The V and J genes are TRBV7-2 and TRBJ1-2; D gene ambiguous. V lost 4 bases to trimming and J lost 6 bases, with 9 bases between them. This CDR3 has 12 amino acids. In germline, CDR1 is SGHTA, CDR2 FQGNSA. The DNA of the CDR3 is TGTGCCAGCAGCTGGGAGGGTCATGGCTACACCTTC. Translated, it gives CASSWEGHGYTF.

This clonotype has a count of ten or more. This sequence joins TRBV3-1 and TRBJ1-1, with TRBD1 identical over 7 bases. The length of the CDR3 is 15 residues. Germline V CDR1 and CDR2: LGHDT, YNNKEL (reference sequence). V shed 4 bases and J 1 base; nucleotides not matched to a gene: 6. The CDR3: CASSPRRTGNTEAFF. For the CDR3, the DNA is TGTGCCAGCAGCCCCCGTCGGACAGGGAACACTGAAGCTTTCTTT.

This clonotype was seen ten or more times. CDR3 loop: CASSPGDRASYEQYF. The DNA of the CDR3 is TGTGCCAGCAGTCCCGGGGACAGGGCGTCCTACGAGCAGTACTTC. The rearrangement joins TRBV28 to TRBJ2-7; 9 positions agree with TRBD1. V gave up 5 bases and J gave up 1 base; unmatched junction bases: 6. Germline values: CDR1 MDHEN, CDR2 SYDVKM. CDR3 length: 15 residues.